This entry lists 19 T cell receptor beta chains sequenced from one sample in a study of shared clonotypes between healthy human individuals. Sequenced by immunoSEQ multiplex PCR; TCRdb stores in-frame clones only, minus some. In the table there are millions of clones, about 95% of which are singletons. Material for sequencing was naive CD4+ T cells sorted from blood. Described subset: CD45RA+ positively selected. These receptors were taken from a man younger than 35 in good health.

The J gene is TRBJ2-3, the V gene TRBV9; 14 nucleotides align to TRBD2. This CDR3 comprises 15 residues. With 4 bases clipped from V and 6 bases from J, the junction kept 4 bases outside the gene matches. Germline V gives CDR1 SGDLS, CDR2 YYNGEE. The CDR3 reads CASSRTSGGLDTQYF. The DNA for the CDR3 is TGTGCCAGCAGCCGGACTAGCGGGGGGCTGGATACGCAGTATTTT. Together with reference TRBV9 and TRBJ2-3, the CDR3 gives the full variable domain: DSGVTQTPKHLITATGQRVTLRCSPRSGDLSVYWYQQSLDQGLQFLIQYYNGEERAKGNILERFSAQQFPDLHSELNLSSLELGDSALYFCASSRTSGGLDTQYFGPGTRLTVL.

A remark on this clone: Other DNA sequences of this sample code for an identical CDR3. The genes are TRBV4-1 and TRBJ2-7; 9 bases map to TRBD1. Germline V gene lookup returns CDR1 MGHRA and CDR2 YSYEKL. Losses at the gene ends were 1 base for V and 4 bases for J; bases not matched to a gene: 2. The CDR3 contains 14 residues. The CDR3 coding sequence is TGCGCCAGCAGCCAAGGGGACAGGGCTTACGAGCAGTACTTC. This codes for CASSQGDRAYEQYF.

The genes are TRBV6-5 and TRBJ1-5; D is possibly TRBD1 (5 bases). The CDR3 runs to 13 residues. With 6 bases removed from V and 0 bases from J, the gap between germline ends came to 6 bases. Germline assignment: CDR1 MNHEY and CDR2 SVGAGI. The CDR3 reads CASSRVSNQPQHF. CDR3 in DNA: TGTGCCAGCAGCAGGGTTAGCAATCAGCCCCAGCATTTT.

The V call is TRBV28, the J call TRBJ2-2; a possible D gene is TRBD2 (7 bases). V shed 4 bases and J shed 5 bases, with 17 bases lying between them. This CDR3 region has 16 residues. The germline V gene has CDR1 MDHEN and CDR2 SYDVKM. The CDR3 is CASSSGGGGKTGELFF. The CDR3 DNA is TGTGCCAGCAGTTCCGGGGGAGGGGGAAAGACCGGGGAGCTGTTTTTT.

V is TRBV30 and J is TRBJ1-1, with a possible D match to TRBD1 (5 bases). The CDR3 is made up of 12 amino acids. V was pared by 7 bases and J by 0 bases, with 9 bases between. From germline, CDR1 is GTSNPN and CDR2 SVGIG (reference sequence). The CDR3 spells CASRQLNTEAFF. Here the CDR3 DNA reads TGTGCCTCCCGACAGTTGAACACTGAAGCTTTCTTT.

The CDR3 here is CAWADRGYGYTF. The CDR3 bases are TGTGCCTGGGCCGACAGGGGATATGGCTACACCTTC. This chain links TRBV30 with TRBJ1-2, with 8 bases lining up with TRBD1. Germline assignment: CDR1 GTSNPN and CDR2 SVGIG (reference sequence). The CDR3 contains 12 residues. V shed 5 bases and J 5 bases; nucleotides not matched to a gene: 4.

The chain recombines TRBV6-1 with TRBJ1-3; 7 bases align to TRBD1. Germline V gene data show CDR1 as MNHNS and CDR2 as SASEGT. CDR3 length: 17 residues. Unmatched junction bases numbered 7, after V lost 0 bases and J lost 2 bases. The CDR3 bases are TGTGCCAGCAGTGAAGCGCCAACCGGGACAGCTGGAAACACCATATATTTT. Translated, it gives CASSEAPTGTAGNTIYF.

V usage is TRBV30 and J usage is TRBJ1-3; a weak D match, TRBD1 (5 bases). The CDR3 totals 15 residues. Trimming removed 1 base at V and 1 base at J, with 11 bases between. The germline gives CDR1 GTSNPN, CDR2 SVGIG (reference sequence). The CDR3 DNA sequence: TGTGCCTGGAGTGGCAGGGTTGGTTCTGGAAACACCATATATTTT. It yields the protein CAWSGRVGSGNTIYF.

This rearrangement joins TRBV2 to TRBJ1-1; tentatively, D is TRBD1 (6 bases). V lost 7 bases and J 0 bases, leaving 12 bases between the germline ends. The CDR3 contains 14 residues. From germline, CDR1 is SNHLY and CDR2 FYNNEI. The CDR3 protein is CASIPGDMNTEAFF. For the CDR3, the DNA is TGTGCCAGCATCCCTGGGGACATGAACACTGAAGCTTTCTTT.

This chain links TRBV4-1 with TRBJ2-1; 8 bases line up with TRBD2. This CDR3 contains 16 residues. From germline, CDR1 is MGHRA and CDR2 YSYEKL. V shed 1 base, J shed 7 bases, and the junction held 9 bases outside the gene matches. CDR3 nucleotide sequence: TGCGCCAGCAGCCAAGGTTCCGGGAGGGCCGGGAATGAGCAGTTCTTC. This translates into CASSQGSGRAGNEQFF.

This chain links TRBV7-9 with TRBJ2-7; TRBD2 matches 7 bases. V trimming: 8 bases; J trimming: 2 bases; junction bases outside the gene matches: 15. Germline CDR1 and CDR2: SEHNR and FQNEAQ (reference sequence). The CDR3 totals 16 residues. Here the CDR3 DNA reads TGTGCCAGCTCCCTCGAATCCCGGGACTACACCTACGAGCAGTACTTC. Residues: CASSLESRDYTYEQYF.

The chain links TRBV18 to TRBJ1-4; tentative D call: TRBD1 (5 bases). Germline CDR1 reads KGHSH; CDR2 reads LQKENI. Trimming pared 8 bases from V and 8 bases from J, leaving 18 bases between. The CDR3 has 14 residues. The CDR3 is CASASEGFGEKLFF. The CDR3 nucleotides are TGTGCCAGCGCCTCGGAGGGGTTTGGGGAAAAACTGTTTTTT.

The V call is TRBV11-2, the J call TRBJ2-7; D gene uncertain. This CDR3 is 13 amino acids long. The V gene's germline CDR1 is SGHAT and CDR2 FQNNGV. V dropped 1 base and J dropped 11 bases, with 15 bases sitting between them. CDR3 sequence (DNA): TGTGCCAGCAGCTTAGGACTTACTTTTGGGGAGTACTTC. Its protein is CASSLGLTFGEYF.

The chain links TRBV28 to TRBJ2-7; maybe TRBD2 (6 bases). The CDR3 has 13 residues. From germline, CDR1 is MDHEN and CDR2 SYDVKM. Trimming cost V 2 bases and J 9 bases, with 14 bases left between them. CDR3 bases: TGTGCCAGCAGTTTAACGGCGGGGCAGGGGCAGTACTTC. It is translated as CASSLTAGQGQYF.

This sequence joins TRBV11-2 and TRBJ2-4; 12 bases are a match to TRBD2. V lost 1 base, J lost 10 bases, and 5 bases stayed unmatched. Germline V gene lookup returns CDR1 SGHAT and CDR2 FQNNGV. CDR3 length equals 15 residues. DNA for the CDR3: TGTGCCAGCAGCTTAGCTAGCGGGAGGGCCAGGATTCAGTACTTC. Translation gives CASSLASGRARIQYF.

The rearrangement joins TRBV4-1 to TRBJ2-2, with D possibly being TRBD2 (5 bases). Trimming took off 1 base at V and 5 bases at J, with 8 bases between the two ends. The CDR3 sequence is 14 residues long. CDR1 MGHRA and CDR2 YSYEKL come from the germline V gene. In DNA, the CDR3 is TGCGCCAGCAGCCAAGCACGAGGGACCGGGGAGCTGTTTTTT. Translated, it gives CASSQARGTGELFF.

The J gene is TRBJ2-2, the V gene TRBV15, with TRBD1 matching 12 bases. This CDR3 has 16 residues. The V segment lost 1 base and the J segment 5 bases; nucleotides outside the gene matches: 2. Germline CDR1 reads LNHNV; CDR2 reads YYDKDF (reference sequence). DNA for the CDR3: TGTGCCACCAGCAGAGGGGACAGGGGGCGGACCGGGGAGCTGTTTTTT. It specifies CATSRGDRGRTGELFF.

This chain joins TRBV6-6 and TRBJ1-1; perhaps TRBD1 as D (6 bases). This CDR3 contains 13 residues. V was clipped by 5 bases and J by 4 bases, with 11 bases between them. Per germline, CDR1 MNHNY and CDR2 SVGAGI (reference sequence). CDR3 bases: TGTGCCAGCAGTAAGGTGGGGGCCACTGAAGCTTTCTTT. Translated: CASSKVGATEAFF.

On this clone itself: Other DNA sequences of this sample code for an identical CDR3. The rearrangement joins TRBV30 to TRBJ1-1; D possibly corresponds to TRBD1 (5 bases). The CDR3 is 12 residues long. The V gene's germline CDR1 is GTSNPN and CDR2 SVGIG (reference sequence). V shed 5 bases and J shed 3 bases, with 10 bases lying between them. The CDR3, as DNA: TGTGCCTGGGGAGACAGAGACACTGAAGCTTTCTTT. Its translation: CAWGDRDTEAFF.